This TCR beta chain emerged from a study of CD8 T cells in Susac syndrome. About 0.5 to 1 ug RNA was reverse transcribed with random hexamers. The CDR3 of TCR beta was amplified by immunoSEQ multiplex PCR across 54 Vbeta and 13 Jbeta. TCRdb reprocessed the immunoSEQ multiplex PCR reads with MiXCR, giving one entry per CDR3 protein. Of approximately 200,000 distinct CDR3 sequences in the sample, around 93% were seen once. Germline assignment: CDR1 LGHNA and CDR2 YNFKEQ. The V end lost 3 bases, the J end lost 6 bases, and 18 bases lay between the germline ends. The CDR3 is 15 amino acids. The receptor was derived from a human donor with multiple sclerosis. The V gene is TRBV4-2, the J gene TRBJ2-7, with D tentatively TRBD1 or TRBD2 (6 bases each). The sample consisted of CD4+ T cells from PBMCs. The CDR3 protein is CASSHGGDIGGEQYF. The CDR3 nucleotides are TGTGCCAGCAGCCACGGCGGGGACATCGGTGGCGAGCAGTACTTC.